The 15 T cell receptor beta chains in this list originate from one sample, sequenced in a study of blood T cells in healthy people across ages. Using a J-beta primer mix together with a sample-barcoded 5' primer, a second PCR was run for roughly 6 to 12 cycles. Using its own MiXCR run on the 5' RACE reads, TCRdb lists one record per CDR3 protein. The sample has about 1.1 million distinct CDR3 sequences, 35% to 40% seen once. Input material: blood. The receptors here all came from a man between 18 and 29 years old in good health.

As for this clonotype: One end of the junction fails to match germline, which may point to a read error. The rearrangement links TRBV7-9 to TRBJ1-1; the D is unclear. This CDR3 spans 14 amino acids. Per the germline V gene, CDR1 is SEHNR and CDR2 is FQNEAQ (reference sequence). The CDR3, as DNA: TGTGCCCGCAGCCCGGACGGGAGAAACACTGAAGCTTTCTTT. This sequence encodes CARSPDGRNTEAFF. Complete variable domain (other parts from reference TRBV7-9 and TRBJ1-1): DTGVSQNPRHKITKRGQNVTFRCDPISEHNRLYWYRQTLGQGPEFLTYFQNEAQLEKSRLLSDRFSAERPKGSFSTLEIQRTEQGDSAMYLCARSPDGRNTEAFFGQGTRLTVV.

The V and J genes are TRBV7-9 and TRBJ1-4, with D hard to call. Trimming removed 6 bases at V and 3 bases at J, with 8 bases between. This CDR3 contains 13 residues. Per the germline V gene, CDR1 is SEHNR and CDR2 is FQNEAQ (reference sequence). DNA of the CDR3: TGTGCCAGCAGGGGTACTCCTAATGAAAAACTGTTTTTT. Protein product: CASRGTPNEKLFF.

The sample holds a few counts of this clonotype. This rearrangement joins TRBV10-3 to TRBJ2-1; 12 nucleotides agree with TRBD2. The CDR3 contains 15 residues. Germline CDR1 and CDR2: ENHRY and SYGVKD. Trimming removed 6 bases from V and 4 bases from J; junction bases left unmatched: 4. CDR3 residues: CAISPTSGGYNEQFF. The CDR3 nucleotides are TGTGCCATCAGCCCGACTAGCGGGGGATACAATGAGCAGTTCTTC.

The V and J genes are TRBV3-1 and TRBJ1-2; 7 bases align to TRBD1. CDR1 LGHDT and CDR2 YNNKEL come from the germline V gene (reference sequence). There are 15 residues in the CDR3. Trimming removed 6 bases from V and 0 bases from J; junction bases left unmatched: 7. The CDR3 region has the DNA TGTGCCAGCAGACCTGACAGGGCGCCTAACTATGGCTACACCTTC. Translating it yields CASRPDRAPNYGYTF.

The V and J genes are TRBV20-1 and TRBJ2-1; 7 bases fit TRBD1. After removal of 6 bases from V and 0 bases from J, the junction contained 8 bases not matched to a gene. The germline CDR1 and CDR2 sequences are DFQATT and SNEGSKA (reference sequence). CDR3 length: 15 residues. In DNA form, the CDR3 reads TGCAGTGCCATTACAGGGGTCAACTCCTACAATGAGCAGTTCTTC. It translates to CSAITGVNSYNEQFF.

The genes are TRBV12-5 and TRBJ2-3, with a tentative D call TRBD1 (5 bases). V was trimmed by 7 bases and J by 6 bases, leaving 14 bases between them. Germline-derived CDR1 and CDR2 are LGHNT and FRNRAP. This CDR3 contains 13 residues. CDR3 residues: CASDRSGADTQYF. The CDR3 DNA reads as TGTGCTAGTGACAGGTCGGGTGCGGATACGCAGTATTTT.

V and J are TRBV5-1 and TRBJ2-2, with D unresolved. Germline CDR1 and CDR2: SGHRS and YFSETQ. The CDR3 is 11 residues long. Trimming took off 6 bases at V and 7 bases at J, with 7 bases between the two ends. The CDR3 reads CASNMVGELFF. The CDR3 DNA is TGCGCCAGCAACATGGTCGGGGAGCTGTTTTTT.

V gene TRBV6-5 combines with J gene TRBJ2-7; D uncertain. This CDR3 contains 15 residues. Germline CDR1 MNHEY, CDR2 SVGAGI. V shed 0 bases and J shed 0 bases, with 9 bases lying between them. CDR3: CASSYSHSYSYEQYF. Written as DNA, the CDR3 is TGTGCCAGCAGTTACTCGCACAGCTACTCCTACGAGCAGTACTTC.

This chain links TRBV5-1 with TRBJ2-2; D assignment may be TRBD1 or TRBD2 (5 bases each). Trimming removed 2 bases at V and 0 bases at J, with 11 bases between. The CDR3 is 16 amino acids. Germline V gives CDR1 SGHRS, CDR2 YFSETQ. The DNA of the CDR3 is TGCGCCAGCAGCTTATCGGGGACCACGAACACCGGGGAGCTGTTTTTT. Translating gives CASSLSGTTNTGELFF.

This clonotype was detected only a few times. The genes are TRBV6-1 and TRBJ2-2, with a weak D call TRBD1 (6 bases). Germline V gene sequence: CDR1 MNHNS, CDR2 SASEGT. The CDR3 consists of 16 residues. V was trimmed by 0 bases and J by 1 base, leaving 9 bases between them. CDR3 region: CASSEALTGNTGELFF. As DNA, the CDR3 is TGTGCCAGCAGTGAAGCGTTGACAGGGAACACCGGGGAGCTGTTTTTT.

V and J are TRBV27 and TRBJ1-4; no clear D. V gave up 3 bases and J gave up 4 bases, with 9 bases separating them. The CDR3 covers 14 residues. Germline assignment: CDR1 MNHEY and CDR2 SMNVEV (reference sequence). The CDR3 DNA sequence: TGTGCCAGCAGTTTCCGGTCCCGTAATGAAAAACTGTTTTTT. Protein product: CASSFRSRNEKLFF.

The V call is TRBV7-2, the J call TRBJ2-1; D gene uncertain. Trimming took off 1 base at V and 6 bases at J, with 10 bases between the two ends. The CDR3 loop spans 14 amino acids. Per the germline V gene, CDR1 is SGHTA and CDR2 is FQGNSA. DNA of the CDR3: TGTGCCAGCAGCTTAGGTCTAGGGTTCAATGAGCAGTTCTTC. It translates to CASSLGLGFNEQFF. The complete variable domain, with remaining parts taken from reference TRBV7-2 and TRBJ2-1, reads GAGVSQSPSNKVTEKGKDVELRCDPISGHTALYWYRQSLGQGLEFLIYFQGNSAPDKSGLPSDRFSAERTGGSVSTLTIQRTQQEDSAVYLCASSLGLGFNEQFFGPGTRLTVL.

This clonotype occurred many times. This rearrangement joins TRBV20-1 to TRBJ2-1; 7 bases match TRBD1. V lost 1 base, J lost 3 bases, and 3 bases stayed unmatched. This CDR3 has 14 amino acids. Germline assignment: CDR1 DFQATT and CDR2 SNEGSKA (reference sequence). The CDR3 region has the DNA TGCAGTGCTAGAGCGGGACAGATCTACAATGAGCAGTTCTTC. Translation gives CSARAGQIYNEQFF.

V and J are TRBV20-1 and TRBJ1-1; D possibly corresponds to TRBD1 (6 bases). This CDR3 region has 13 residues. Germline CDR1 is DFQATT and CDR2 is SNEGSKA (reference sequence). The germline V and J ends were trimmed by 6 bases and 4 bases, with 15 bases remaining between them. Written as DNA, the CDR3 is TGCAGTGCCCCTCGGGGGGCGGGCACTGAAGCTTTCTTT. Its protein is CSAPRGAGTEAFF.

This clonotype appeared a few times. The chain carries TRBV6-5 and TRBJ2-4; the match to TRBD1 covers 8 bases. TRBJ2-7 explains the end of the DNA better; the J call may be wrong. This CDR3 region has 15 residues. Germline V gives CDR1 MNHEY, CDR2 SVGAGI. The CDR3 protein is CASSPGAGGSYEQYF. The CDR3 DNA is TGTGCCAGCAGCCCGGGGGCAGGGGGCTCATACGAGCAGTACTTC.